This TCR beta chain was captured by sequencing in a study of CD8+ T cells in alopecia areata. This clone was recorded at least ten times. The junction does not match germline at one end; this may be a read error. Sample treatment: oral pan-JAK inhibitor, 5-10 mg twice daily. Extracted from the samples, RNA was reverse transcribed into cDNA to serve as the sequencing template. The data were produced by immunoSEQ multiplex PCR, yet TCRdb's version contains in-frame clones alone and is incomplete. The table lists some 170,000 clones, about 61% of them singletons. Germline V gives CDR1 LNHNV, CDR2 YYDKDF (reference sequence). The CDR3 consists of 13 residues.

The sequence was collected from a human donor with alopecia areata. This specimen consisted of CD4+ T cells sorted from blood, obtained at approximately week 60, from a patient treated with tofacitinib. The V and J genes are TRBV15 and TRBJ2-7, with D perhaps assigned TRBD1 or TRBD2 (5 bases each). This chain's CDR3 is CATRRDASNEQYF. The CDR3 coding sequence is TGTGCCACCAGAAGGGACGCCTCCAACGAGCAGTACTTC.